This TCR beta chain comes out of a study of regulatory T cells in long-lasting Graves disease. Libraries of TCR beta came from iRepertoire HTBI primers plus Arm-PCR of CDR3 regions. In TCRdb, the multiplex PCR reads were re-called with MiXCR into one record per CDR3 protein. The repertoire holds roughly 500,000 distinct CDR3 sequences, approximately 15% seen once, with more than 8.5% in the top ten. V shed 2 bases and J shed 5 bases, with 18 bases lying between them. CDR3 length: 16 amino acids. Germline CDR1 and CDR2: DFQATT and SNEGSKA (reference sequence). The time point is: newly diagnosed GD, antithyroid drugs for less than 3 months. Extracted PBMC RNA gave rise to the TCR library. The table lists this clonotype with a few counts. This same sample was also part of a study on T cells in Graves' hyperthyroidism and ophthalmopathy. From that report: Orbital computed tomography, thyroid ultrasound, serum thyroxine and TRAb, and clinical symptoms together informed the diagnoses.

The source material was peripheral blood mononuclear cells (PBMCs), sampled at new diagnosis, from a patient treated with antithyroid drugs. The V call is TRBV20-1, the J call TRBJ2-2; D is unresolved. The origin of this receptor is a man aged 25 to 40 with Graves disease. CDR3 coding DNA: TGCAGTGCTAGACAGATCCCCTTTAAGACAACCGGGGAGCTGTTTTTT. Translation: CSARQIPFKTTGELFF.